What follows describes a single T cell receptor beta chain. TCRdb's copy holds only in-frame clones and misses some; the assay was immunoSEQ multiplex PCR. This table holds 9,300 or so clones, about 82% found once. Germline V CDR1 and CDR2: LNHNV, YYDKDF (reference sequence). The ends were cut back, 1 base at V and 3 bases at J, with 13 bases in the middle. CDR3 length equals 16 residues. This sample's time point: 2015-2016 season, pre-vaccination. The sample originates from a study of follicular helper T cells after annual influenza vaccination. This clonotype originated in an adult who received the influenza vaccine. Sequencing was performed on CXCR5+ CD38- circulating T follicular helper cells from blood, taken on the day of influenza vaccination. Subset noted: circulating Tfh, non-naive CD4+CXCR5+PD-1+ (ICOS+CD38+ or ICOS-CD38-). V is TRBV15 and J is TRBJ2-1, with a weak D call TRBD2 (6 bases). The CDR3 DNA reads as TGTGCCACCAGCAGAGGAGGTAGCGGAGACTACAATGAGCAGTTCTTC. It yields the protein CATSRGGSGDYNEQFF.